This T cell receptor beta chain appears in the sequencing data of a study of cytomegalovirus exposure and HLA in healthy donors. A multiplex PCR was run with 60 Vbeta primers and 13 Jbeta primers. Profiling relied on immunoSEQ multiplex PCR, and the TCRdb table lists in-frame clones only, not all of them. The table shows more than 85,000 clones, with 13% to 15% occurring only once. Germline lookup yields CDR1 MNHEY and CDR2 SVGAGI. V gave up 0 bases and J gave up 4 bases; unmatched junction bases: 6. The CDR3 spans 16 residues. This clone was detected only a few times. The TCR sequence derives from a female donor in good health and CMV-seronegative. J is TRBJ2-4 and V is TRBV6-5; TRBD1 agrees at 7 bases. The sample was PBMCs. This chain's CDR3 is CASSYSFRQGKNIQYF. The CDR3 nucleotides are TGTGCCAGCAGTTACTCCTTTCGACAGGGTAAAAACATTCAGTACTTC.